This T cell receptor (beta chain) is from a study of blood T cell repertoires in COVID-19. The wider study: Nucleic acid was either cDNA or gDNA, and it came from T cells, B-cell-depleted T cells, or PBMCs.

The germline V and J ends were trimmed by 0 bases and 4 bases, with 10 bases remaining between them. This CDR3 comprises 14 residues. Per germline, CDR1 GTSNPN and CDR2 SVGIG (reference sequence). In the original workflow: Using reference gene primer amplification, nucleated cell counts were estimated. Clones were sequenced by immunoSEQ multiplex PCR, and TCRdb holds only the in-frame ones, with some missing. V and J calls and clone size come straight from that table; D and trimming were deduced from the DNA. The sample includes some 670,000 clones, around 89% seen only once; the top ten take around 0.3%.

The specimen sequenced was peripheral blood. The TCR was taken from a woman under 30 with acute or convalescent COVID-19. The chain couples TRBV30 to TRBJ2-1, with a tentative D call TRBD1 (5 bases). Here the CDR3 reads CAWSVGRPYNEQFF. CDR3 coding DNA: TGTGCCTGGAGTGTGGGGCGGCCATACAATGAGCAGTTCTTC. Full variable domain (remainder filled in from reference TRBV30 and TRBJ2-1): SQTIHQWPATLVQPVGSPLSLECTVEGTSNPNLYWYRQAAGRGLQLLFYSVGIGQISSEVPQNLSASRPQDRQFILSSKKLLLSDSGFYLCAWSVGRPYNEQFFGPGTRLTVL.